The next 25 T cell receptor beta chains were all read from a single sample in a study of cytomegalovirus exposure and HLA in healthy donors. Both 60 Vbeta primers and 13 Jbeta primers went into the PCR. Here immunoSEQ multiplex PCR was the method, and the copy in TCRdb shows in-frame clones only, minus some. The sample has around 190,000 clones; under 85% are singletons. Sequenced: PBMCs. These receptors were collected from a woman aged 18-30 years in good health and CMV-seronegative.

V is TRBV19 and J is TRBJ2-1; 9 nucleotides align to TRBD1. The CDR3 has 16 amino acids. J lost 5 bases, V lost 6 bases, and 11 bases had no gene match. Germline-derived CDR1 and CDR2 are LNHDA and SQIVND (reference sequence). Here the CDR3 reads CASRIPGQGFHNEQFF. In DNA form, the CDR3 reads TGTGCCAGTAGGATTCCGGGACAGGGTTTTCACAATGAGCAGTTCTTC. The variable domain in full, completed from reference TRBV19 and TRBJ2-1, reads DGGITQSPKYLFRKEGQNVTLSCEQNLNHDAMYWYRQDPGQGLRLIYYSQIVNDFQKGDIAEGYSVSREKKESFPLTVTSAQKNPTAFYLCASRIPGQGFHNEQFFGPGTRLTVL.

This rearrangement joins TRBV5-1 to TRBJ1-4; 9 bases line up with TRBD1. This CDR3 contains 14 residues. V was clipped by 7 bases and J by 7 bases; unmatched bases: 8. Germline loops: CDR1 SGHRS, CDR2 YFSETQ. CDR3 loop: CASGAGTGSEKLFF. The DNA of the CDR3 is TGCGCCAGCGGAGCGGGGACAGGGAGTGAAAAACTGTTTTTT. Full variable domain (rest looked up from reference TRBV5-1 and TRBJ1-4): KAGVTQTPRYLIKTRGQQVTLSCSPISGHRSVSWYQQTPGQGLQFLFEYFSETQRNKGNFPGRFSGRQFSNSRSEMNVSTLELGDSALYLCASGAGTGSEKLFFGSGTQLSVL.

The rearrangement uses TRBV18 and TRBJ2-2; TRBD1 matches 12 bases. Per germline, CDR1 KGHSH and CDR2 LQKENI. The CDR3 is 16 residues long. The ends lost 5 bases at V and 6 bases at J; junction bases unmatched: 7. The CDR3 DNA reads TGTGCCAGCTCAAGACCCGGGACAGGGGGCTCCGGGGAGCTGTTTTTT. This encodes CASSRPGTGGSGELFF.

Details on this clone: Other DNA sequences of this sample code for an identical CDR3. The CDR3 loop is CASSLGQGAYEQYF. As DNA, the CDR3 is TGTGCCAGCAGCTTGGGACAGGGGGCCTACGAGCAGTACTTC. The chain is built from TRBV27 and TRBJ2-7; 11 positions agree with TRBD1. J was trimmed by 2 bases and V by 6 bases; bases with no gene match: 3. CDR1 and CDR2 from the germline V gene are MNHEY and SMNVEV (reference sequence). CDR3 length: 14 residues.

Here the CDR3 reads CASSLLVNTGELFF. The CDR3 DNA reads TGCGCCAGCAGCCTACTCGTGAACACCGGGGAGCTGTTTTTT. The chain has TRBV4-1 and TRBJ2-2, with D unresolved. The CDR3 runs 14 residues. CDR1 and CDR2 from the germline V gene are MGHRA and YSYEKL. Trimming left V 4 bases short and J 1 base short, with 7 bases between.

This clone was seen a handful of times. For the CDR3, the DNA is TGTGCCAGCAGCTTAACTGGTGGGGGGGCAATTTACAATGAGCAGTTCTTC. Translating it yields CASSLTGGGAIYNEQFF. V usage is TRBV7-3 and J usage is TRBJ2-1, with a tentative D call TRBD2 (7 bases). V lost 0 bases and J lost 4, with 16 bases in between. Germline lookup yields CDR1 SGHTA and CDR2 FQGTGA. CDR3 size: 17 residues.

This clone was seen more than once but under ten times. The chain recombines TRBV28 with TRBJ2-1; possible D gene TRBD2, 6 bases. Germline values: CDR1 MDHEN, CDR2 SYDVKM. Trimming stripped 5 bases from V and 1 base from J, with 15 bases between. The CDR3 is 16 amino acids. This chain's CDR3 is CASSGVAVMSYNEQFF. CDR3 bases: TGTGCCAGCAGTGGAGTAGCGGTAATGTCCTACAATGAGCAGTTCTTC.

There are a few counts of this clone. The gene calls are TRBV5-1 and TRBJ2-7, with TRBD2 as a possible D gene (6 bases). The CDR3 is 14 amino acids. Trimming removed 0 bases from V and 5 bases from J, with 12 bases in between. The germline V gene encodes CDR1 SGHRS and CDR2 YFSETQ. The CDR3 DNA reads TGCGCCAGCAGCTTGGCTGCGGGCGGGGACGAGCAGTACTTC. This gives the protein CASSLAAGGDEQYF.

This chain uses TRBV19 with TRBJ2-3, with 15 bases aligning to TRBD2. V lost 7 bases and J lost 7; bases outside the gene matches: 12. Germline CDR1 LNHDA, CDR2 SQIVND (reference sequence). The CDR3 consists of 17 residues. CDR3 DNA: TGTGCCAGTACCAGGACTAGCGGGGGGGACGTTTTTAATACGCAGTATTTT. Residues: CASTRTSGGDVFNTQYF.

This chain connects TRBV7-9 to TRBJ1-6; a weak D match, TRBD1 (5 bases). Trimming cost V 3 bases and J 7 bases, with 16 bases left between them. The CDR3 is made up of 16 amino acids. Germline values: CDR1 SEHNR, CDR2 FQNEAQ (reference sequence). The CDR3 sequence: CASSLKSATVNSPLHF. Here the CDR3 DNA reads TGTGCCAGCAGCTTGAAAAGTGCGACAGTAAATTCACCCCTCCACTTT.

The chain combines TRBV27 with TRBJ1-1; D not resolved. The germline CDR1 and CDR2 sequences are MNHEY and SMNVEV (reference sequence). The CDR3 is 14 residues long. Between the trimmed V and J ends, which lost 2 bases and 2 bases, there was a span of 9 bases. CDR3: CASSLLSTNTEAFF. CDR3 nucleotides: TGTGCCAGCAGTTTACTTAGTACTAACACTGAAGCTTTCTTT.

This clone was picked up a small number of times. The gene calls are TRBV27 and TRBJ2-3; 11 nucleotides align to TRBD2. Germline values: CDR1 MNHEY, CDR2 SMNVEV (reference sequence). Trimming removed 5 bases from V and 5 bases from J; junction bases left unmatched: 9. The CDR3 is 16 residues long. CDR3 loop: CASSHTLAGGKDTQYF. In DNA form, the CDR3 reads TGTGCCAGCAGTCACACCTTAGCGGGGGGGAAAGATACGCAGTATTTT.

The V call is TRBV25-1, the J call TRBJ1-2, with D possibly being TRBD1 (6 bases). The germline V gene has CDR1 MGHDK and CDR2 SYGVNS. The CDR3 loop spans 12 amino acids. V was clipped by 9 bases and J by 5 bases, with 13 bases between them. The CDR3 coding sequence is TGTGCCAGAGGGGGGGGACCTTATGGCTACACCTTC. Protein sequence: CARGGGPYGYTF.

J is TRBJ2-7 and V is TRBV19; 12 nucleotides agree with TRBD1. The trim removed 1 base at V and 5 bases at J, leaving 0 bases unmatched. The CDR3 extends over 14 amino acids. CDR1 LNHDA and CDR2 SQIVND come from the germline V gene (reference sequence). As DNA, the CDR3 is TGTGCCAGTAGTATAGGGGACAGGGGGCACGAGCAGTACTTC. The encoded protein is CASSIGDRGHEQYF.

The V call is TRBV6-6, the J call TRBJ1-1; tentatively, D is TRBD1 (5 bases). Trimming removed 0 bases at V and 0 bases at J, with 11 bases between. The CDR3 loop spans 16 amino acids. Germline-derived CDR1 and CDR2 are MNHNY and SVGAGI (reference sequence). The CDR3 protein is CASSYSREAVNTEAFF. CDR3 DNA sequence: TGTGCCAGCAGTTACTCCAGGGAAGCTGTGAACACTGAAGCTTTCTTT.

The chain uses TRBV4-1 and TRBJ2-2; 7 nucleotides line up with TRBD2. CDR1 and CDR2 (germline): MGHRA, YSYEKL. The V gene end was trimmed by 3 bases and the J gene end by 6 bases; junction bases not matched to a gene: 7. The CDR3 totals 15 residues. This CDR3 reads CASSQSGVFPGELFF. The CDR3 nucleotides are TGCGCCAGCAGCCAGAGCGGGGTGTTCCCCGGGGAGCTGTTTTTT.

The CDR3 coding sequence is TGTGCCAGCAGCTCTACACGGACAGGGAAACAAGAGACCCAGTACTTC. Translation gives CASSSTRTGKQETQYF. V gene TRBV9 combines with J gene TRBJ2-5; 8 nucleotides align to TRBD1. After removal of 4 bases from V and 2 bases from J, the junction contained 10 bases not matched to a gene. From germline, CDR1 is SGDLS and CDR2 YYNGEE. The CDR3 loop spans 16 amino acids.

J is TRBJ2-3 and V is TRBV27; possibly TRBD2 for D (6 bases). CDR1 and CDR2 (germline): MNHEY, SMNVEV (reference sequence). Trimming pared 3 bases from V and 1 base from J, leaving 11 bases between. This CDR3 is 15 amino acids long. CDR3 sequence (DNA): TGTGCCAGCAGTTTCGGGACTGGGGGCACAGATACGCAGTATTTT. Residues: CASSFGTGGTDTQYF.

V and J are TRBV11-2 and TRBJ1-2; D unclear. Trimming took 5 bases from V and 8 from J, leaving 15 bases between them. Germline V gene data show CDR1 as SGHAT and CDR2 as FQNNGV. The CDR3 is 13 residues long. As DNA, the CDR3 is TGTGCCAGCAGCGCCGCGCGGGCTAGAGGCTACACCTTC. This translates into CASSAARARGYTF.

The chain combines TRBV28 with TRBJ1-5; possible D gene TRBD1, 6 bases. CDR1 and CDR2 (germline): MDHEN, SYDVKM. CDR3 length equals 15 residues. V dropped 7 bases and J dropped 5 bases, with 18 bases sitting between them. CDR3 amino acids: CASTKGRGIHQPQHF. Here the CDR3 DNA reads TGTGCCAGCACAAAAGGGAGGGGGATACATCAGCCCCAGCATTTT. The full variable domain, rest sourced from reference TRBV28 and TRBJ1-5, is DVKVTQSSRYLVKRTGEKVFLECVQDMDHENMFWYRQDPGLGLRLIYFSYDVKMKEKGDIPEGYSVSREKKERFSLILESASTNQTSMYLCASTKGRGIHQPQHFGDGTRLSIL.

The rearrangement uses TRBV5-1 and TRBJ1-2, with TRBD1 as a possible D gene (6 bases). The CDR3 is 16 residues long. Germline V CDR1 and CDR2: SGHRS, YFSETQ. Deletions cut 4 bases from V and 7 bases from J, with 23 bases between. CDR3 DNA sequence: TGCGCCAGCAGCCTGCCTGGGGGAGAGGGGGAGAGTGGCTACACCTTC. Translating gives CASSLPGGEGESGYTF.

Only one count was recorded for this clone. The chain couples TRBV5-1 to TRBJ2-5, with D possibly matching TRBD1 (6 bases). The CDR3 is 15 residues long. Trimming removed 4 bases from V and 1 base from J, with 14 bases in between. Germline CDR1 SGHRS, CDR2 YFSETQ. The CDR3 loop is CASSAPQGAQETQYF. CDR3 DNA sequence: TGCGCCAGCAGCGCGCCACAGGGTGCCCAAGAGACCCAGTACTTC.

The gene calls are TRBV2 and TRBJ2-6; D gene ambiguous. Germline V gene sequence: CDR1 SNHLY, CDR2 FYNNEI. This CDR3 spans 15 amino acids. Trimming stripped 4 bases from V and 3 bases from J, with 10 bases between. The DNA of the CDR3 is TGTGCCAGCAGTGTAGAGAACTTTGGGGCCAACGTCCTGACTTTC. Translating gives CASSVENFGANVLTF.

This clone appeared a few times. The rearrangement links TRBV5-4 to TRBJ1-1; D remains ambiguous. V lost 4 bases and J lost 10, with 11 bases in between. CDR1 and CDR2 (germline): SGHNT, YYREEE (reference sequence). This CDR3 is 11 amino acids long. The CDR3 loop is CASSVGSGAFF. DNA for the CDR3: TGTGCCAGCAGCGTGGGGTCCGGAGCTTTCTTT.

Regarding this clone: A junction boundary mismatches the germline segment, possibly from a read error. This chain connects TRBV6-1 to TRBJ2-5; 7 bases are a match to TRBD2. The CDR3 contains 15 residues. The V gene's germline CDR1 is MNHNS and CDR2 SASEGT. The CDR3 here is CASSEALADQETQYF. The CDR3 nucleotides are TGTGCCAGCAGTGAAGCCCTAGCGGACCAGGAGACCCAGTACTTC.